This record covers a single T cell receptor (beta chain). As originally analysed: Reference gene primer amplification gave estimated nucleated cell counts. Produced via immunoSEQ multiplex PCR; TCRdb's table is partial and in-frame only. V, J and clone size are those of that table, while D and trimming were read from the DNA. The table has 60,000 to 75,000 clones, 65% to 80% seen once. The sample comes from a study of blood T cell repertoires in COVID-19. Study at large: Sites across the United States, Italy and Spain contributed samples from acute and convalescent COVID-19. PBMCs, B-cell-depleted T cells, or T cells provided the cDNA or gDNA that made up the material.

V lost 7 bases, J lost 3 bases, and 7 bases stayed unmatched. The CDR3 has 14 amino acids. From germline, CDR1 is ENHRY and CDR2 SYGVKD. The origin of this receptor is a man in his sixties with active or convalescent COVID-19. The material sequenced was peripheral blood. The chain links TRBV10-3 to TRBJ2-7; 9 bases map to TRBD1. CDR3 region: CAINTGTGIYEQYF. DNA for the CDR3: TGTGCCATCAATACGGGGACAGGGATCTACGAGCAGTACTTC.